The sequence of this T cell receptor beta chain was determined in a study of blood T cell repertoires in COVID-19. This clone was observed a single time. Those who participated ranged in age from about 18 to 89 years and resided in about two dozen US areas. Germline V gives CDR1 KGHDR, CDR2 SFDVKD. The CDR3 covers 12 residues. V shed 4 bases, J shed 11 bases, and the junction held 6 bases outside the gene matches. Assay used: immunoSEQ multiplex PCR; TCRdb lists only in-frame clones, some missing. The sample has around 300,000 clones, under 90% seen once; the top ten hold approximately 2%. The V and J genes are TRBV24-1 and TRBJ1-1; 7 positions agree with TRBD1. The source of this sequence is a woman aged 55-69 years who had recovered from COVID-19. The specimen sequenced was PBMCs or T cells enriched from blood (not recorded which). The CDR3 DNA is TGTGCCACCAGTGACCTAGGGGGCTCGGCTTTCTTT. This gives the protein CATSDLGGSAFF.